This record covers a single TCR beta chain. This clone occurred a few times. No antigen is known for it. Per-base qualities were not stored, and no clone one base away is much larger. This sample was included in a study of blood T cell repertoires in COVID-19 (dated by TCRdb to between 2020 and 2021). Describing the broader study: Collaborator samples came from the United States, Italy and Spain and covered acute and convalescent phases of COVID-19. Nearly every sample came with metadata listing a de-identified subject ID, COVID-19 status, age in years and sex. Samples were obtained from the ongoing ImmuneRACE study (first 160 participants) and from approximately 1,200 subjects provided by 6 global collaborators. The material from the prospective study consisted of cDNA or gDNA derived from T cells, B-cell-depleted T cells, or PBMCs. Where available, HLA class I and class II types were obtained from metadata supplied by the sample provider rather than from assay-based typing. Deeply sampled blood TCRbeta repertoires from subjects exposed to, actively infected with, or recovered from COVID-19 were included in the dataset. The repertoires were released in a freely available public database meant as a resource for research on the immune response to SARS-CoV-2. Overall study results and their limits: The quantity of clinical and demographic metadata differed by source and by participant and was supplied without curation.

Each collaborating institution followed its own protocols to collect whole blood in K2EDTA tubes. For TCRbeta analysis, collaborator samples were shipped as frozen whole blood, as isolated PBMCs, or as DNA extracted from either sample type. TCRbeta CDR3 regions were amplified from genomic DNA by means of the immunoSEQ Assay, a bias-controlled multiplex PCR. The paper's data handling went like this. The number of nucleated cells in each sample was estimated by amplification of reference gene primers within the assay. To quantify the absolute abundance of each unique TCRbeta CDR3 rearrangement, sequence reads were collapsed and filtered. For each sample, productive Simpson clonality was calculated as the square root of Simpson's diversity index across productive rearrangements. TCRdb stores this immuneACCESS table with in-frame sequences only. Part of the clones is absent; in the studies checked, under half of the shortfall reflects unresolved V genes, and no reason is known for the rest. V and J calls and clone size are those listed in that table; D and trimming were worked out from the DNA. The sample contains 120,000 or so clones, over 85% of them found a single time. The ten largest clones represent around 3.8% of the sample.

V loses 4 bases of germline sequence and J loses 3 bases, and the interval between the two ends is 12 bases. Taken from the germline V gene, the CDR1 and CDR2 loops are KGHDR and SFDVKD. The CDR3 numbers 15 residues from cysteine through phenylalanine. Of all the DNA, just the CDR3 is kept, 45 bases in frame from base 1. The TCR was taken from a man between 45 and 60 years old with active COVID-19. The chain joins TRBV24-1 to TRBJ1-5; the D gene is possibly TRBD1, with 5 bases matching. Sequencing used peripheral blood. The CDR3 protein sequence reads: CATSDGGTYNQPQHF. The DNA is TGTGCCACCAGTGACGGGGGGACTTACAATCAGCCCCAGCATTTT.